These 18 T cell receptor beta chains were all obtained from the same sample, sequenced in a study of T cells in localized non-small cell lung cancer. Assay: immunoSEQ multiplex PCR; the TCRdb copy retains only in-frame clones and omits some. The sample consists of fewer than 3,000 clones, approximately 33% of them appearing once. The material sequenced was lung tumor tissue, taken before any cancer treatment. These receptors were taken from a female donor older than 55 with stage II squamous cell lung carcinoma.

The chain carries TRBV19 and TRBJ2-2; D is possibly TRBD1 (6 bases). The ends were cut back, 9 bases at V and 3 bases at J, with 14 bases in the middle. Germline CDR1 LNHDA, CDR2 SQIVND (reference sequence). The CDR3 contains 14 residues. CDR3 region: CASLSQGYTGELFF. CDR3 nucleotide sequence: TGTGCCAGCCTTTCACAGGGTTACACCGGGGAGCTGTTTTTT.

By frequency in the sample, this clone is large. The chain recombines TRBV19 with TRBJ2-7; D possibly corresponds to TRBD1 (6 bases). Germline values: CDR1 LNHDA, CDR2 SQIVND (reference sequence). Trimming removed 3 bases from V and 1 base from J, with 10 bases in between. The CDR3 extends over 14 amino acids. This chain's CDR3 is CASSILGQSYEQYF. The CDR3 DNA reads TGTGCCAGTAGTATCCTTGGACAGTCCTACGAGCAGTACTTC.

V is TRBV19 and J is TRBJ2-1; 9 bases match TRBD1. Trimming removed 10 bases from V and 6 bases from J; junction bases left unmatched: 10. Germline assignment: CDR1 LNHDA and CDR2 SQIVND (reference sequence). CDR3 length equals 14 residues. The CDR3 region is CATRQGELINEQFF. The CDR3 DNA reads TGTGCCACCCGACAGGGGGAGCTGATCAATGAGCAGTTCTTC.

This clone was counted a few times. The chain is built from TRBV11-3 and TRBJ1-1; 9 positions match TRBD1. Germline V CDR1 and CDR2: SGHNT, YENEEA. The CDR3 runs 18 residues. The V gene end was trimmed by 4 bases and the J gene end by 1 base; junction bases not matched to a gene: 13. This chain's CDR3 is CASSSAGQGLRGNTEAFF. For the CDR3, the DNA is TGTGCCAGCAGCTCGGCCGGACAGGGGTTGCGGGGGAACACTGAAGCTTTCTTT.

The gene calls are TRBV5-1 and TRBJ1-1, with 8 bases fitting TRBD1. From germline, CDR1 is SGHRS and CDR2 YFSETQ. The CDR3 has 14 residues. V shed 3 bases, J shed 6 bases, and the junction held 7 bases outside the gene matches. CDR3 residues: CASSSGGLGAEAFF. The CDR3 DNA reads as TGCGCCAGCAGCTCAGGGGGCCTTGGGGCTGAAGCTTTCTTT.

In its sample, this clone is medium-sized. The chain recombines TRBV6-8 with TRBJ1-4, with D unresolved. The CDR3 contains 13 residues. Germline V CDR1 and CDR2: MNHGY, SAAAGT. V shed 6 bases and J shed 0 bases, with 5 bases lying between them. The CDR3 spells CASRGTTNEKLFF. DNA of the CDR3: TGTGCCAGCAGGGGCACAACTAATGAAAAACTGTTTTTT.

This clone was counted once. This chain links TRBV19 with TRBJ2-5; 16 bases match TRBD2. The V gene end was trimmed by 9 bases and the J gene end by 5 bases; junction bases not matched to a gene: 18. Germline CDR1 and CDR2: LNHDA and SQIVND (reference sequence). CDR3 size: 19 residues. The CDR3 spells CASSLTVGLAGGPGETQYF. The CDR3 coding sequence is TGTGCCAGCAGTCTTACAGTGGGACTAGCGGGGGGGCCGGGGGAGACCCAGTACTTC.

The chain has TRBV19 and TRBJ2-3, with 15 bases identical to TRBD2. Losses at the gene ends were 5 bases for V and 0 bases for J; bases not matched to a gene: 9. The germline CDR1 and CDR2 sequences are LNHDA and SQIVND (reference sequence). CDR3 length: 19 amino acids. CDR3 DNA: TGTGCCAGTAGTCCAGACGGGACTAGCGGGGGGAGAAGCACAGATACGCAGTATTTT. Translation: CASSPDGTSGGRSTDTQYF.

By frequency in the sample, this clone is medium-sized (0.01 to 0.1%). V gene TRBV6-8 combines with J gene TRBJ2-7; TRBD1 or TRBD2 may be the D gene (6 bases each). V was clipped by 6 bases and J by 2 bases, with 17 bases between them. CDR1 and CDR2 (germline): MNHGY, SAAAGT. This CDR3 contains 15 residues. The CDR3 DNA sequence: TGTGCCAGCAGGCGGGACACTGACGCTCCCTACGAGCAGTACTTC. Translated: CASRRDTDAPYEQYF.

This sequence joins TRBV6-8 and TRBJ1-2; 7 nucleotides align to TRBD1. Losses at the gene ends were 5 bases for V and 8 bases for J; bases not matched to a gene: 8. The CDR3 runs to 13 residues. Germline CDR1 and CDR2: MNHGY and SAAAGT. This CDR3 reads CASSSSTGTGYTF. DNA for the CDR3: TGTGCCAGCAGTAGCTCGACAGGGACCGGCTACACCTTC.

The CDR3 reads CASSLTGASNYGYTF. In DNA form, the CDR3 reads TGTGCCAGCAGCTTAACAGGGGCCTCTAACTATGGCTACACCTTC. V and J are TRBV11-3 and TRBJ1-2; the match to TRBD1 covers 7 bases. This CDR3 has 15 amino acids. The V gene end was trimmed by 2 bases and the J gene end by 0 bases; junction bases not matched to a gene: 3. Germline values: CDR1 SGHNT, CDR2 YENEEA.

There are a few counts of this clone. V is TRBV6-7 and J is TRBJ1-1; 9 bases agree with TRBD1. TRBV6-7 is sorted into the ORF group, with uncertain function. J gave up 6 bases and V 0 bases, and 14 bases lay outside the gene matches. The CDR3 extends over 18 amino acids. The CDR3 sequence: CASSYSKGAGQGVAEAFF. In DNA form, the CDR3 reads TGTGCCAGCAGTTACTCGAAGGGGGCGGGACAGGGAGTAGCTGAAGCTTTCTTT.

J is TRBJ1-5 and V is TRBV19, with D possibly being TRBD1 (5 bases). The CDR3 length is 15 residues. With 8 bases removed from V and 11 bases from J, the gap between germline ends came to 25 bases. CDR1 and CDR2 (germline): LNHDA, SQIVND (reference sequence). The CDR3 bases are TGTGCCAGTTCCAGGGCGGCCACCACCGAACATACCCAGCATTTT. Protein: CASSRAATTEHTQHF.

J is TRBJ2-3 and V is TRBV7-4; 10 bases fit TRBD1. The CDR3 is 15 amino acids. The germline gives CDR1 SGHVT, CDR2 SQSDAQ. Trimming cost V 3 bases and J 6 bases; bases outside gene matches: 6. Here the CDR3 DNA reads TGTGCCAGCAGCTTCGACAGGGGGCAAACTGATACGCAGTATTTT. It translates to CASSFDRGQTDTQYF.

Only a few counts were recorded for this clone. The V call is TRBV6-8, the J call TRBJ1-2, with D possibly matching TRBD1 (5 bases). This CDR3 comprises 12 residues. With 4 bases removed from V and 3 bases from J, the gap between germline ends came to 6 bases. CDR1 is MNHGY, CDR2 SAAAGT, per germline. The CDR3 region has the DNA TGTGCCAGCAGTTTGACAGACTATGGCTACACCTTC. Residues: CASSLTDYGYTF.

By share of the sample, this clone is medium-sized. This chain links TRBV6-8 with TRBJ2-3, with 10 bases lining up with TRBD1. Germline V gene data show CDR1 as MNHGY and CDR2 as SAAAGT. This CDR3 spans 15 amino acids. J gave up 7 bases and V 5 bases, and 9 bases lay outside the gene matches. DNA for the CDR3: TGTGCCAGCAGTGACCCGGGACAGGGGAGCCATACGCAGTATTTT. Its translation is CASSDPGQGSHTQYF.

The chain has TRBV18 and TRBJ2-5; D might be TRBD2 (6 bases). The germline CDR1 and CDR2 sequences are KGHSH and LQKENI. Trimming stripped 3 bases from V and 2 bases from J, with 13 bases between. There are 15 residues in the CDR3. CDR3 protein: CASSPAGLPQETQYF. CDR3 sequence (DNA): TGTGCCAGCTCACCCGCGGGACTCCCACAAGAGACCCAGTACTTC. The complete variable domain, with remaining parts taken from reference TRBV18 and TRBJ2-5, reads NAGVMQNPRHLVRRRGQEARLRCSPMKGHSHVYWYRQLPEEGLKFMVYLQKENIIDESGMPKERFSAEFPKEGPSILRIQQVVRGDSAAYFCASSPAGLPQETQYFGPGTRLLVL.

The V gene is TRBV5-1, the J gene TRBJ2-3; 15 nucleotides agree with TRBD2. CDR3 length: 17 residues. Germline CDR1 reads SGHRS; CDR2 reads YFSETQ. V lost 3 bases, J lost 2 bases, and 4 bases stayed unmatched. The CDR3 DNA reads TGCGCCAGCAGCTCGGGACTAGCGGGGGGAATCACAGATACGCAGTATTTT. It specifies CASSSGLAGGITDTQYF.